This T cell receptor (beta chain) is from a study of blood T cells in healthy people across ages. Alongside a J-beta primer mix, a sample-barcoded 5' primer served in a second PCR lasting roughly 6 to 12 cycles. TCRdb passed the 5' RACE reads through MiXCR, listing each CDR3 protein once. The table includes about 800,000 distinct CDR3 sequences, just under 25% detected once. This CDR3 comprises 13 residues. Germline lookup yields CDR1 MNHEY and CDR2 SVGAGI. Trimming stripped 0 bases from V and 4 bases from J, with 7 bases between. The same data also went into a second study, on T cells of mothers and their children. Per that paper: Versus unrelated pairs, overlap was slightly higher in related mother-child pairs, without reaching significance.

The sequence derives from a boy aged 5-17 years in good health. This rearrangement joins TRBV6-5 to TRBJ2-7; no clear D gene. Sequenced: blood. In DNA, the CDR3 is TGTGCCAGCAGTTACTCGAGAGATTACGAGCAGTACTTC. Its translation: CASSYSRDYEQYF.